This entry lists 28 T cell receptor beta chains sequenced from one sample in a study of human T cells and chemical hapten exposure (dated by TCRdb to the early 2020s). According to the study, the label for this sample's time point signals: patch test 1, 2 weeks after DPC sensitization. The sample's treatment or condition label, in plain terms: therapeutic diphenylcyclopropenone sensitization with weekly scalp DPC. Library preparation employed RACE. Sequencing instrument: NextSeq 500. Using fastp at Q25 and MiXCR, TCRdb reprocessed the public reads and kept productive beta chains. Rows are unified per CDR3 protein, each entry keeping the most common DNA and genes. This sample has 79,000 or so distinct CDR3 sequences in its table, and more than 30% of those were observed once. The top ten clonotypes cover about 9.6% of the sample. The source material was whole blood, sampled in connection with sensitization to the hapten diphenylcyclopropenone (DPC). The source is a middle-aged man with alopecia areata. Some clones in this sample may be carry-over from other donors' samples.

V gene TRBV10-3 combines with J gene TRBJ2-3; TRBD2 aligns across 11 bases. With 0 bases clipped from V and 3 bases from J, the junction kept 11 bases outside the gene matches. The germline gives CDR1 ENHRY, CDR2 SYGVKD. The CDR3 consists of 19 residues. DNA of the CDR3: TGTGCCATCAGTGAGTCGAGTACTAGCGGGAGTGTGAGGACAGATACGCAGTATTTT. It translates to CAISESSTSGSVRTDTQYF.

This chain joins TRBV25-1 and TRBJ2-1, with D uncertain. V dropped 1 base and J dropped 3 bases, with 4 bases sitting between them. The CDR3 contains 13 residues. The germline V gene has CDR1 MGHDK and CDR2 SYGVNS. This CDR3 reads CASSESIYNEQFF. In nucleotides, the CDR3 is TGTGCCAGCAGTGAATCCATCTACAATGAGCAGTTCTTC.

This chain links TRBV2 with TRBJ1-3, with D possibly TRBD1 on 5 matching bases. CDR3 size: 14 residues. Trimming removed 4 bases at V and 2 bases at J, with 9 bases between. The germline V gene has CDR1 SNHLY and CDR2 FYNNEI. The CDR3: CASSVKGTGNTIYF. The CDR3 DNA follows: TGTGCCAGCAGTGTGAAGGGGACTGGAAACACCATATATTTT.

The rearrangement links TRBV11-2 to TRBJ2-5; TRBD2 matches at 10 bases. The CDR3 runs to 16 residues. V lost 5 bases and J lost 1; bases outside the gene matches: 7. Germline CDR1 SGHAT, CDR2 FQNNGV. For the CDR3, the DNA is TGTGCCAGCAGCGACCCCGGGACTAGCGCCCAAGAGACCCAGTACTTC. Its protein product is CASSDPGTSAQETQYF. The full variable domain, its missing parts supplied by reference TRBV11-2 and TRBJ2-5, is EAGVAQSPRYKIIEKRQSVAFWCNPISGHATLYWYQQILGQGPKLLIQFQNNGVVDDSQLPKDRFSAERLKGVDSTLKIQPAKLEDSAVYLCASSDPGTSAQETQYFGPGTRLLVL.

This clonotype was seen more than once but under ten times. The V call is TRBV29-1, the J call TRBJ2-3; D possibly corresponds to TRBD2 (6 bases). The CDR3 has 16 amino acids. Trimming cost V 5 bases and J 0 bases, with 18 bases left between them. Germline V lookup: CDR1 SQVTM, CDR2 ANQGSEA. The CDR3 DNA is TGCAGCGTTCTCGCGGGGCACATTACGAGCACAGATACGCAGTATTTT. Translated: CSVLAGHITSTDTQYF.

The chain links TRBV7-9 to TRBJ2-5, with TRBD1 identical over 9 bases. V lost 0 bases, J lost 9 bases, and 8 bases stayed unmatched. CDR3 length: 15 amino acids. The germline V gene encodes CDR1 SEHNR and CDR2 FQNEAQ (reference sequence). This CDR3 reads CASSLAESDRGAQYF. The CDR3 DNA follows: TGTGCCAGCAGCTTAGCGGAATCCGACAGGGGGGCCCAGTACTTC. Full variable domain (rest looked up from reference TRBV7-9 and TRBJ2-5): DTGVSQNPRHKITKRGQNVTFRCDPISEHNRLYWYRQTLGQGPEFLTYFQNEAQLEKSRLLSDRFSAERPKGSFSTLEIQRTEQGDSAMYLCASSLAESDRGAQYFGPGTRLLVL.

This clonotype was detected only a few times. J is TRBJ2-3 and V is TRBV14; D is ambiguous. Per the germline V gene, CDR1 is SGHDN and CDR2 is FVKESK. CDR3 length: 15 amino acids. Trimming removed 4 bases from V and 2 bases from J, with 13 bases in between. The DNA of the CDR3 is TGTGCCAGCAGCCCCTTAGGCGGATTCACAGATACGCAGTATTTT. Its translation: CASSPLGGFTDTQYF.

This clonotype was seen a few times. The chain is built from TRBV5-4 and TRBJ2-6; D is uncertain. CDR3 size: 13 residues. Germline CDR1 is SGHNT and CDR2 is YYREEE (reference sequence). V dropped 4 bases and J dropped 1 base, with 3 bases sitting between them. The CDR3 DNA reads TGTGCCAGCAGCGTATCTGGGGCCAACGTCCTGACTTTC. It is translated as CASSVSGANVLTF.

This clonotype was recorded many times. The chain joins TRBV7-2 to TRBJ2-3; 8 bases are a match to TRBD2. Trimming took 2 bases from V and 4 from J; bases not matched to a gene: 8. Germline CDR1 SGHTA, CDR2 FQGNSA. The CDR3 extends over 16 amino acids. The CDR3 is CASSLSGGRIADTQYF. CDR3 coding DNA: TGTGCCAGCAGCTTATCAGGCGGGAGGATTGCAGATACGCAGTATTTT.

In its sample, this clonotype was seen a few times. V gene TRBV15 combines with J gene TRBJ2-1; D gene ambiguous. This CDR3 region has 14 residues. CDR1 is LNHNV, CDR2 YYDKDF, per germline (reference sequence). The V gene lost 1 base and the J gene lost 8 bases, with 12 bases spanning the gap. CDR3 residues: CATSRGGSSYEQFF. CDR3 bases: TGTGCCACCAGCAGAGGAGGTAGCAGCTATGAGCAGTTCTTC.

This clonotype has only a few counts. The chain combines TRBV7-8 with TRBJ2-3; tentatively, D is TRBD1 (5 bases). Deletions cut 1 base from V and 4 bases from J, with 12 bases between. CDR3 size: 15 residues. CDR1 and CDR2 from the germline V gene are SGHVS and FQNEAQ. This CDR3 reads CASSLDQGWADTQYF. The DNA of the CDR3 is TGTGCCAGCAGCTTAGATCAGGGTTGGGCAGATACGCAGTATTTT.

This clonotype was observed at least ten times. The chain employs TRBV4-3 and TRBJ2-7; possible D gene TRBD2, 7 bases. The CDR3 is 15 amino acids. V lost 0 bases and J lost 4, with 13 bases in between. Germline V gene sequence: CDR1 LGHNA, CDR2 YSLEER. CDR3 nucleotides: TGCGCCAGCAGCCAAGACGAGGGGGGGGAATACGAGCAGTACTTC. Translated: CASSQDEGGEYEQYF.

V gene TRBV5-1 combines with J gene TRBJ2-5; D is uncertain. Germline assignment: CDR1 SGHRS and CDR2 YFSETQ. The ends were cut back, 4 bases at V and 2 bases at J, with 3 bases in the middle. This CDR3 region has 11 residues. As DNA, the CDR3 is TGCGCCAGCAGCGATCAAGAGACCCAGTACTTC. Translated: CASSDQETQYF.

In this sample, this clonotype turned up a few times. The J gene is TRBJ1-5, the V gene TRBV7-2; 9 bases match TRBD1. After removal of 1 base from V and 3 bases from J, the junction contained 7 bases not matched to a gene. Germline V gene lookup returns CDR1 SGHTA and CDR2 FQGNSA. The CDR3 has 17 amino acids. The CDR3 nucleotides read TGTGCCAGCAGCTTAGTGGGACAGGGACCATACAATCAGCCCCAGCATTTT. Protein: CASSLVGQGPYNQPQHF.

The chain couples TRBV20-1 to TRBJ1-6; 8 nucleotides match TRBD1. The CDR3 loop spans 15 amino acids. The germline CDR1 and CDR2 sequences are DFQATT and SNEGSKA (reference sequence). V gave up 0 bases and J gave up 10 bases; unmatched junction bases: 8. The CDR3 nucleotides read TGCAGTGCTAGAGAGGCCAGGGGGCGCCAGTCACCCCTCCACTTT. As protein: CSAREARGRQSPLHF.

The chain links TRBV9 to TRBJ2-7; 8 nucleotides line up with TRBD2. The germline gives CDR1 SGDLS, CDR2 YYNGEE. There are 13 residues in the CDR3. The V segment lost 0 bases and the J segment 6 bases; nucleotides outside the gene matches: 2. The CDR3 loop reads CASSVGLAGEQYF. CDR3 DNA: TGTGCCAGCAGCGTAGGTCTAGCGGGCGAGCAGTACTTC.

The CDR3 DNA reads TGCGCCAGCAGCGGGGACGGGGGAGATACGCAGTATTTT. Its translation: CASSGDGGDTQYF. V is TRBV5-1 and J is TRBJ2-3; D perhaps matches TRBD2 (6 bases). This CDR3 is built from 13 residues. V gave up 4 bases and J gave up 5 bases, with 11 bases separating them. Per germline, CDR1 SGHRS and CDR2 YFSETQ.

In this sample, this clonotype turned up a few times. The chain has TRBV5-1 and TRBJ1-5; maybe TRBD1 (6 bases). Trimming cost V 0 bases and J 7 bases, with 8 bases left between them. CDR3 length equals 13 residues. The germline CDR1 and CDR2 sequences are SGHRS and YFSETQ. The CDR3 nucleotides read TGCGCCAGCAGCTTGGGGGGGCACCAGCCCCAGCATTTT. This gives the protein CASSLGGHQPQHF.

Only a few counts were recorded for this clonotype. The J gene is TRBJ2-7, the V gene TRBV28; TRBD2 matches at 9 bases. The V gene's germline CDR1 is MDHEN and CDR2 SYDVKM. This CDR3 has 14 amino acids. Trimming took 7 bases from V and 2 from J; bases not matched to a gene: 6. The chain's CDR3 is CASKVTSGTYEQYF. CDR3 nucleotides: TGTGCCAGCAAGGTGACTAGCGGCACCTACGAGCAGTACTTC.

There are a few counts of this clonotype. The gene calls are TRBV6-5 and TRBJ1-2; 8 bases fit TRBD1. This CDR3 region has 12 residues. J lost 8 bases, V lost 7 bases, and 6 bases had no gene match. Germline V CDR1 and CDR2: MNHEY, SVGAGI. The CDR3 sequence is CASTQGGWGYTF. The CDR3 nucleotides read TGTGCCAGCACACAGGGGGGATGGGGCTACACCTTC.

The rearrangement joins TRBV6-6 to TRBJ2-1; possibly TRBD2 for D (5 bases). Germline V gene lookup returns CDR1 MNHNY and CDR2 SVGAGI (reference sequence). V was cut by 5 bases and J by 0 bases, with 17 bases left in between. This CDR3 spans 17 amino acids. CDR3 coding DNA: TGTGCCAGCAGTCTGAGAGGTGTAGGGAGCTCCTACAATGAGCAGTTCTTC. This codes for CASSLRGVGSSYNEQFF.

The chain is built from TRBV7-2 and TRBJ1-5, with D perhaps matching TRBD1 (6 bases). CDR1 and CDR2 from the germline V gene are SGHTA and FQGNSA. This CDR3 is built from 13 residues. The V gene lost 5 bases and the J gene lost 7 bases, with 12 bases spanning the gap. CDR3 sequence: CASSGRGGQPQHF. CDR3 in DNA: TGTGCCAGCAGCGGCAGGGGAGGCCAGCCCCAGCATTTT.

The chain carries TRBV12-3 or TRBV12-4 and TRBJ1-1; D is perhaps TRBD1 (5 bases). CDR3 length equals 14 residues. The V end lost 3 bases, the J end lost 0 bases, and 8 bases lay between the germline ends. The CDR3 loop reads CASSLMGLNTEAFF. In DNA form, the CDR3 reads TGTGCCAGCAGTTTGATGGGGCTGAACACTGAAGCTTTCTTT.

CDR3: CASSYPRSQETQYF. CDR3 DNA sequence: TGTGCCAGCAGTTACCCCCGTAGCCAAGAGACCCAGTACTTC. This chain links TRBV12-3 or TRBV12-4 with TRBJ2-5, with D uncertain. The germline V and J ends were trimmed by 4 bases and 1 base, with 10 bases remaining between them. This CDR3 contains 14 residues.

This clonotype was picked up a small number of times. The gene calls are TRBV12-3 or TRBV12-4 and TRBJ1-6, with 8 bases aligning to TRBD1. V lost 4 bases and J lost 10; bases outside the gene matches: 9. The length of the CDR3 is 15 residues. The CDR3 loop reads CASSSRTGIGSPLHF. In DNA, the CDR3 is TGTGCCAGCAGTTCGCGGACAGGGATAGGATCACCCCTCCACTTT.

The CDR3 sequence is CASSTNVGGVETQYF. CDR3 bases: TGTGCCAGCAGTACAAACGTTGGGGGGGTGGAGACCCAGTACTTC. The V and J genes are TRBV28 and TRBJ2-5; 7 nucleotides agree with TRBD2. The CDR3 contains 15 residues. The germline V gene encodes CDR1 MDHEN and CDR2 SYDVKM. V shed 5 bases and J 5 bases; nucleotides not matched to a gene: 11.

The chain links TRBV5-1 to TRBJ2-5; D may be TRBD1 or TRBD2 (5 bases each). The CDR3 contains 15 residues. CDR1 and CDR2 (germline): SGHRS, YFSETQ. V lost 4 bases, J lost 1 base, and 14 bases lay in between. The CDR3 region is CASSLRGLGQETQYF. The DNA of the CDR3 is TGCGCCAGCAGCCTGAGGGGTCTAGGCCAAGAGACCCAGTACTTC.

This clonotype was picked up a small number of times. The V and J genes are TRBV5-6 and TRBJ1-2; 9 positions agree with TRBD1. The J segment lost 8 bases and the V segment lost 0 bases, leaving 14 bases of the junction unmatched. The CDR3 contains 17 residues. Germline CDR1 reads SGHDT; CDR2 reads YYEEEE. For the CDR3, the DNA is TGTGCCAGCAGCTTGGTCCTCTCTCCCACAGGGGGCCACGGCTACACCTTC. Translating it yields CASSLVLSPTGGHGYTF.